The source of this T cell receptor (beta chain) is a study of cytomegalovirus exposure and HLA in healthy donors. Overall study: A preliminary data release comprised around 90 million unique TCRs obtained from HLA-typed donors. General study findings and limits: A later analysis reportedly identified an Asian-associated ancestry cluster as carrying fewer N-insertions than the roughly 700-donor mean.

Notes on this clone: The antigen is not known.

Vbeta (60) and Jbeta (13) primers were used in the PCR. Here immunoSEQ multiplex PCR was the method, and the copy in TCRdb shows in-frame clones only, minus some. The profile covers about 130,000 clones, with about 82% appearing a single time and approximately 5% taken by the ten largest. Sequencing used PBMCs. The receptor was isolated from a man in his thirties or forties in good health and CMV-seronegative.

CDR3 amino acids: CASSLPRGLNYGYTF. Written as DNA, the CDR3 is TGTGCCAGCAGTTTGCCCAGGGGGCTTAACTATGGCTACACCTTC. The J gene is TRBJ1-2, the V gene TRBV6-6; 8 nucleotides line up with TRBD1. J gave up 1 base and V 4 bases, and 5 bases lay outside the gene matches. The CDR3 spans 15 residues. The germline CDR1 and CDR2 sequences are MNHNY and SVGAGI (reference sequence).